The T cell receptor beta chain described here comes from a study of T-cell memory formation after mild COVID-19. Whole-study context: Largely donor-specific sequence clusters came from a couple of donors. The study's findings and limits: CD4+ contracting clones were mainly CM and EM; CD8+ ones, EMRA. There were some responding clones in pre-infection memory, which suggested that cross-reactive memory had joined.

This clonotype has only a few counts. Its specificity is unknown. The germline CDR1 and CDR2 sequences are SGHNT and YYREEE (reference sequence). The CDR3 spans 15 residues. Trimming removed 0 bases from V and 7 bases from J, with 13 bases in between. MiXCR, applied by TCRdb to the 5' RACE reads, yields one record per CDR3 protein. This table has about 200,000 distinct CDR3 sequences, 7.5% to 10% appearing once. This clonotype originated in a man younger than 30 who had mild COVID-19 (a few samples of this study predate the infection). Cell type and time point are not known. The sequenced material came from PBMCs or a T cell subset sorted from them (not recorded which). The chain uses TRBV5-4 and TRBJ1-4, with D possibly matching TRBD1 (5 bases). The CDR3 region is CASSLAGGDGEKLFF. CDR3 bases: TGTGCCAGCAGCTTGGCGGGTGGGGACGGTGAAAAACTGTTTTTT.